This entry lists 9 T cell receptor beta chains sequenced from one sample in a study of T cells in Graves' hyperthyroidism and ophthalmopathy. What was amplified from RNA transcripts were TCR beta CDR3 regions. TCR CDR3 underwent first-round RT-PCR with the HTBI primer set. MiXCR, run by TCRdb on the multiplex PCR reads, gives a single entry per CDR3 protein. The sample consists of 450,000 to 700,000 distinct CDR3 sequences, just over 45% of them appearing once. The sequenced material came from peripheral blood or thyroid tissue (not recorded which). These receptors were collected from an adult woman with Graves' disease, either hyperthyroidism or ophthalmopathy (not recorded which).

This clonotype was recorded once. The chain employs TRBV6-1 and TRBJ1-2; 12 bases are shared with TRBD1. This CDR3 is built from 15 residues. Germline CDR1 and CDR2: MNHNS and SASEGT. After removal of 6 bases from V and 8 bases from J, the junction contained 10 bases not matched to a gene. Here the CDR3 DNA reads TGTGCCAGCAGCCTTCGTCCGGGGACAGGGGGCGGCTACACCTTC. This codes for CASSLRPGTGGGYTF.

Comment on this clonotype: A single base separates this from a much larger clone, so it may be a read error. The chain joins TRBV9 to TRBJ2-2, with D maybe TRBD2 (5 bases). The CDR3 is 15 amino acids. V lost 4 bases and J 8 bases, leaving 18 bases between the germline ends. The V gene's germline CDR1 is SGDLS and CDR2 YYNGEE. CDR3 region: CASSSPGSVKGELFF. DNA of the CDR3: TGTGCCAGCAGCTCACCGGGGTCGGTCAAAGGGGAGCTGTTTTTT.

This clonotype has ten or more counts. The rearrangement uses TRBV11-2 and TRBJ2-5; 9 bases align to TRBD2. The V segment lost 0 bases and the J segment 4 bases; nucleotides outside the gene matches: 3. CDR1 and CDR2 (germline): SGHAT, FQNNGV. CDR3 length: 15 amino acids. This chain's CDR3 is CASSLEAGGGETQYF. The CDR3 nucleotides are TGTGCCAGCAGCTTAGAGGCGGGAGGGGGAGAGACCCAGTACTTC.

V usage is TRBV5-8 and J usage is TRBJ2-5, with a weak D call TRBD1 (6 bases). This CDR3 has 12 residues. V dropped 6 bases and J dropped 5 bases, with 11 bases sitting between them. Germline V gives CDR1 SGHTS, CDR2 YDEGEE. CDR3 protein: CASKTQGETQYF. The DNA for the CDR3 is TGTGCCAGCAAAACTCAGGGGGAGACCCAGTACTTC. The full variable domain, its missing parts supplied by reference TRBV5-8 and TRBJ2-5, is EAGVTQSPTHLIKTRGQQATLRCSPISGHTSVYWYQQALGLGLQFLLWYDEGEERNRGNFPPRFSGRQFPNYSSELNVNALELEDSALYLCASKTQGETQYFGPGTRLLVL.

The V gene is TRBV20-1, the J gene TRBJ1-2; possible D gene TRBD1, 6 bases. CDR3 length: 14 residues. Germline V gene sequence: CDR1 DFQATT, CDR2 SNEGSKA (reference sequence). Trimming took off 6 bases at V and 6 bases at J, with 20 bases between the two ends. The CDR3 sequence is CSATSGGRGHGYTF. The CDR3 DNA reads TGCAGTGCCACCTCCGGGGGCAGGGGACATGGCTACACCTTC.

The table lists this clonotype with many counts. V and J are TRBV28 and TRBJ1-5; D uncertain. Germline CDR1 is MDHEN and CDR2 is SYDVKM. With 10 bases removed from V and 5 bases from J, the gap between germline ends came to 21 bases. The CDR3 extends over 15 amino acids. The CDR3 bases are TGTGCCACATCTCATGGCTTGAAGCCCGATCAGCCCCAGCATTTT. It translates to CATSHGLKPDQPQHF. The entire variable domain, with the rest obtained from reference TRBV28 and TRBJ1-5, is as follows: DVKVTQSSRYLVKRTGEKVFLECVQDMDHENMFWYRQDPGLGLRLIYFSYDVKMKEKGDIPEGYSVSREKKERFSLILESASTNQTSMYLCATSHGLKPDQPQHFGDGTRLSIL.

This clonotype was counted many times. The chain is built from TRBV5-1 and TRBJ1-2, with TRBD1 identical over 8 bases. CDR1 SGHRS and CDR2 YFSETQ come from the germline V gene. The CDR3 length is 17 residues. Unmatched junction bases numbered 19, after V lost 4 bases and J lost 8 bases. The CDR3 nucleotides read TGCGCCAGCAGCCAATCAACAACAGGGGGTGAATTTAGCGGCTACACCTTC. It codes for CASSQSTTGGEFSGYTF.

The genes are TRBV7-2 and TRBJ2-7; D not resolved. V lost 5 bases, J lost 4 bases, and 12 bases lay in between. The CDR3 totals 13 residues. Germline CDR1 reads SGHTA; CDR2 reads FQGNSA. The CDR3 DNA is TGTGCCAGCAGCACACCGGAGAAATACGAGCAGTACTTC. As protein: CASSTPEKYEQYF.

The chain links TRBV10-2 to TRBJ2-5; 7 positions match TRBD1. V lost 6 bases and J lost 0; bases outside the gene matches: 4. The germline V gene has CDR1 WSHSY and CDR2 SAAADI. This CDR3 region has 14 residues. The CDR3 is CASRSGTDQETQYF. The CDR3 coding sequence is TGCGCCAGCAGATCCGGGACAGACCAAGAGACCCAGTACTTC.